The present entry profiles one T cell receptor (beta chain) with its context. Its cognate antigen is unknown. The data are from a study of cytomegalovirus exposure and HLA in healthy donors. The CDR3 length is 15 residues. CDR1 SGHDN and CDR2 FVKESK come from the germline V gene. Trimming pared 2 bases from V and 0 bases from J, leaving 8 bases between. General study findings and limits: The authors listed 180 or so TCR beta chains as cytomegalovirus-associated. Earlier analysis yielded a pattern in which most TCR beta V segments were productive about 90% or about 30% of the time.

13 Jbeta primers and 60 Vbeta primers were used for the PCR. This table comes from immunoSEQ multiplex PCR, and its TCRdb copy is limited to in-frame clones, with some not included. The repertoire includes just over 150,000 clones, around 83% of them detected once, and roughly 6.7% sits in the top ten. Donors counted as nominally healthy when sampled, yet unrecorded immune exposures were likely. The sequenced material came from PBMCs. The clonotype was recovered from a man aged 50 to 59 in good health and CMV-seropositive. This chain connects TRBV14 to TRBJ1-3; no firm D call. CDR3 region: CASSQNAHSGNTIYF. CDR3 bases: TGTGCCAGCAGCCAAAACGCGCACTCTGGAAACACCATATATTTT.